This T cell receptor beta chain was documented in a study of T cell clusters in autoimmune cytopenias. Multiplex touch-down PCR amplified TRB using TRB-A and TRB-B pools in one tube. With the multiplex PCR reads reprocessed, TCRdb shows one record per CDR3 protein and no DNA. The sample is made up of 6,200 or so distinct CDR3 sequences, and the top ten hold 20% to 25% of it. The CDR3 is 16 amino acids. Some 38,000 genome equivalents of blood DNA were amplified for TRB. This sample was shared with a second study, whose subject was T cell repertoires in aging, cancer and after chemotherapy.

This TCR was recovered from a human donor in good health. The chain has TRBV12-3 or TRBV12-4 and TRBJ1-2; as DNA is missing, the TRBD1 call by TCRdb cannot be tested. The material sequenced was peripheral blood. CDR3 protein: CASSLGAGRSKNGYTF.